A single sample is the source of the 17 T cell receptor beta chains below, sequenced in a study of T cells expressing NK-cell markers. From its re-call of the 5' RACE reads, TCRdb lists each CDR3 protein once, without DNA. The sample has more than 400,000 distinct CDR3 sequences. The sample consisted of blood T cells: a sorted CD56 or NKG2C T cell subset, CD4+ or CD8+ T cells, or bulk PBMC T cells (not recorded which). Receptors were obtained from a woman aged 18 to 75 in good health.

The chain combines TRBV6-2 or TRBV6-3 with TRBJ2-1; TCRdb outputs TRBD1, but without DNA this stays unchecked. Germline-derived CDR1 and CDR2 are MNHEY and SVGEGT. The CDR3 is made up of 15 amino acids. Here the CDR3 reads CASSYERLTYNEQFF.

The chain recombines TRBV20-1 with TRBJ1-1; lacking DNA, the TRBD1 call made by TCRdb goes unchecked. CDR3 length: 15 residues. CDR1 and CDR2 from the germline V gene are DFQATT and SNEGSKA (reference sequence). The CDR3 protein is CSARKVATANTEAFF.

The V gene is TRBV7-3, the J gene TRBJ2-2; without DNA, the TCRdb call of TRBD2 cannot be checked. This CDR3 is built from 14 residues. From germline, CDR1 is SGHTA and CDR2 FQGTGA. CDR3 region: CASRDAGNTGELFF.

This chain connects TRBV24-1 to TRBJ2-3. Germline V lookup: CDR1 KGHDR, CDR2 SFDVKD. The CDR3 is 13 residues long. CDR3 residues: CATHLTGTDTQYF.

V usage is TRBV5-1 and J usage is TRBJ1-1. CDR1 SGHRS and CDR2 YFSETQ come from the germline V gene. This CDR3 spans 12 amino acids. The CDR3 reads CASSLQETEAFF.

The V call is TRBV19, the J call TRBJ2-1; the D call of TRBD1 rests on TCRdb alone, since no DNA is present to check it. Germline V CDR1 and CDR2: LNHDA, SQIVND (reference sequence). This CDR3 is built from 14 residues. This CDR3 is CASSRAPEGNEQFF.

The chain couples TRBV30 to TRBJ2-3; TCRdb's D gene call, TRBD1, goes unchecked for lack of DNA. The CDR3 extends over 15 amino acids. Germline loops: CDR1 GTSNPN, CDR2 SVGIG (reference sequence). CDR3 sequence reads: CAWETGTGVGDTQYF.

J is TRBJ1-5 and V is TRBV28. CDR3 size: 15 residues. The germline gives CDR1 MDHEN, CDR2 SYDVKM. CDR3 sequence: CASSLTRGTNQPQHF.

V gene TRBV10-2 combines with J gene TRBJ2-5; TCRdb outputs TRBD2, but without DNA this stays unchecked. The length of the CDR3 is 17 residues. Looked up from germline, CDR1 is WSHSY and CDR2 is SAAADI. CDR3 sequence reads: CASSEKPWTSGGETQYF.

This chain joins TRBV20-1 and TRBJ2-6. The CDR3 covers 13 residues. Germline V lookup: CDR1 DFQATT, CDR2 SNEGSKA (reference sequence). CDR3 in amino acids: CSATFSGANVLTF.

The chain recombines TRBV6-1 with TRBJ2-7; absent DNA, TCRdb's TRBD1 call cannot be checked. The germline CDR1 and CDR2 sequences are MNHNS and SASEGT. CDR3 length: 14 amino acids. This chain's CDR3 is CASNYQGGTYEQYF.

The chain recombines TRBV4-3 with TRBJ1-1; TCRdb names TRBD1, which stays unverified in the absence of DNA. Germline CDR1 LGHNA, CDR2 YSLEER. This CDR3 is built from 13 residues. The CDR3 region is CASSQDAGVGPFF.

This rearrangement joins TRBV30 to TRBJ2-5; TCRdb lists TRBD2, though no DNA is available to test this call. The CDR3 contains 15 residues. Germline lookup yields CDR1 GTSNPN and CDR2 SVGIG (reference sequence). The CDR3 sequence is CAWTTGLAGGETQYF.

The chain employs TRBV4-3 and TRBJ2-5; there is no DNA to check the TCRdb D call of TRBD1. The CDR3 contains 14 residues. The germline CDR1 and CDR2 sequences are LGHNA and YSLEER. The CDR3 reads CASSQVEGAKTQYF.

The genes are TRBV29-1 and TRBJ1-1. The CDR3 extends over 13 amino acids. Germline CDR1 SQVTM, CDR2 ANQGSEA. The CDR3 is CSVEWQSNTEAFF.

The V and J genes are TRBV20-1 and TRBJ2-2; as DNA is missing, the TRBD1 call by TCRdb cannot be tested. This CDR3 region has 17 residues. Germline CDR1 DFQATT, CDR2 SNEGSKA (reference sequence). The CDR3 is CSAYGTGTYLNTGELFF.

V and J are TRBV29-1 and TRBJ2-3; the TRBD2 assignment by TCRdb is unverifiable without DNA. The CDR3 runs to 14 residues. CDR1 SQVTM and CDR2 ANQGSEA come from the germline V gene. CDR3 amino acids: CSADLAGRTDTQYF.